This T cell receptor beta chain came from a study of Ad26.COV2.S vaccination and SARS-CoV-2 variants. The germline V gene has CDR1 LGHNA and CDR2 YNFKEQ. This CDR3 has 16 residues. Between the trimmed V and J ends, which lost 0 bases and 7 bases, there was a span of 13 bases. Treatment indicated: around 19 received Ad26.COV2.S at low or high dose, single or two shots; several received placebo; per-sample allocation not given. Following the first vaccine or placebo injection, samples were taken on day 63. Clones were sequenced by immunoSEQ multiplex PCR, and TCRdb holds only the in-frame ones, with some missing. The sample consists of roughly 350,000 clones, 75% to 90% of them appearing once.

The receptor was derived from a person between 18 and 65 years old who received the Ad26.COV2.S COVID-19 vaccine or a placebo. The sequences come from peripheral blood, collected in a trial of Ad26.COV2.S vaccine versus placebo. The V call is TRBV4-2, the J call TRBJ1-6; D is uncertain. CDR3 region: CASSQDWPVGNSPLHF. The CDR3 DNA sequence: TGTGCCAGCAGCCAAGATTGGCCAGTAGGGAATTCACCCCTCCACTTT.